The 9 T cell receptor beta chains below all came from one sample that was sequenced in a study of blood T cell repertoires in COVID-19. Using immunoSEQ multiplex PCR, the repertoire was profiled, and TCRdb retains in-frame clones only, with some absent. The table shows approximately 170,000 clones, with roughly 84% occurring only once. The specimen was peripheral blood. The receptor source for this set is a woman between 70 and 85 years old with COVID-19, enrolled during active disease.

V and J are TRBV7-6 and TRBJ2-2, with D hard to call. The CDR3 contains 12 residues. V gave up 5 bases and J gave up 8 bases, with 9 bases separating them. Germline V CDR1 and CDR2: SGHVS, FNYEAQ. In DNA, the CDR3 is TGTGCCAGCAGCCCCCCCCCAGGGGAGCTGTTTTTT. It is translated as CASSPPPGELFF.

The CDR3 region has the DNA TGTGCCAGCAGCTCAAGCGGGAGGGAAACAGATACGCAGTATTTT. It encodes CASSSSGRETDTQYF. This rearrangement joins TRBV7-2 to TRBJ2-3; 10 bases map to TRBD2. The trim removed 4 bases at V and 3 bases at J, leaving 4 bases unmatched. The CDR3 totals 15 residues. Germline-derived CDR1 and CDR2 are SGHTA and FQGNSA.

This CDR3 is CAWSPFGLAVKTGELFF. In DNA form, the CDR3 reads TGTGCCTGGAGTCCTTTCGGACTAGCGGTGAAGACCGGGGAGCTGTTTTTT. V usage is TRBV30 and J usage is TRBJ2-2; 10 bases line up with TRBD2. J lost 5 bases, V lost 2 bases, and 11 bases had no gene match. Germline assignment: CDR1 GTSNPN and CDR2 SVGIG (reference sequence). The CDR3 is 17 residues long.

In DNA, the CDR3 is TGTGCCAGCAAGAGGGTGACGGGGATACTACCCCATCAGCCCCAGCATTTT. Encoded protein: CASKRVTGILPHQPQHF. The chain links TRBV28 to TRBJ1-5; D is uncertain. Per the germline V gene, CDR1 is MDHEN and CDR2 is SYDVKM. CDR3 size: 17 residues. Trimming took off 7 bases at V and 5 bases at J, with 24 bases between the two ends.

This clone was picked up one time. The chain uses TRBV29-1 and TRBJ1-1, with D possibly being TRBD1 (5 bases). Germline lookup yields CDR1 SQVTM and CDR2 ANQGSEA. The CDR3 runs 17 residues. V was clipped by 4 bases and J by 2 bases, with 23 bases between them. The CDR3: CSVVGGLTVRGNTEAFF. The CDR3 bases are TGCAGCGTTGTGGGGGGTCTGACAGTCCGTGGAAACACTGAAGCTTTCTTT.

V usage is TRBV10-2 and J usage is TRBJ2-1; 8 positions agree with TRBD2. V shed 2 bases and J 2 bases; nucleotides not matched to a gene: 5. Germline CDR1 WSHSY, CDR2 SAAADI. This CDR3 is built from 16 residues. The CDR3 DNA sequence: TGCGCCAGCAGTGAGATCGGGCGGGGGGCCTACAATGAGCAGTTCTTC. It yields the protein CASSEIGRGAYNEQFF.

The chain recombines TRBV24-1 with TRBJ1-5, with 7 bases that match TRBD1. Losses at the gene ends were 4 bases for V and 0 bases for J; bases not matched to a gene: 8. Germline values: CDR1 KGHDR, CDR2 SFDVKD. CDR3 length: 17 amino acids. The CDR3 region is CATSDAGGTDSNQPQHF. CDR3 DNA sequence: TGTGCCACCAGTGACGCGGGGGGGACAGATAGCAATCAGCCCCAGCATTTT.

This chain connects TRBV15 to TRBJ2-7; 8 nucleotides align to TRBD2. The CDR3 length is 15 residues. Germline assignment: CDR1 LNHNV and CDR2 YYDKDF (reference sequence). The J segment lost 6 bases and the V segment lost 0 bases, leaving 7 bases of the junction unmatched. DNA for the CDR3: TGTGCCACCAGCAGAGATGTGGGACTAGGAGGCGAGCAGTACTTC. Its protein product is CATSRDVGLGGEQYF. The full variable domain, rest sourced from reference TRBV15 and TRBJ2-7, is DAMVIQNPRYQVTQFGKPVTLSCSQTLNHNVMYWYQQKSSQAPKLLFHYYDKDFNNEADTPDNFQSRRPNTSFCFLDIRSPGLGDTAMYLCATSRDVGLGGEQYFGPGTRLTVT.

The chain has TRBV5-1 and TRBJ2-5, with 8 bases that match TRBD2. CDR3 size: 14 residues. Germline-derived CDR1 and CDR2 are SGHRS and YFSETQ. The V and J ends lost 7 bases and 1 base, in that order; junction bases with no gene match: 6. The CDR3 DNA follows: TGCGCCAGCCAGACAGCGGGGGCCCAAGAGACCCAGTACTTC. Protein product: CASQTAGAQETQYF.